The 3 T cell receptor beta chains below come from one sample, sequenced in a study of blood T cell repertoires in COVID-19. Sequencing was performed with immunoSEQ multiplex PCR; in TCRdb, only in-frame clones are kept and a portion is missing. The sample consists of some 150,000 clones, around four fifths of them appearing once. The sample was peripheral blood. The source is a human donor in a cohort sampled during active COVID-19.

The rearrangement uses TRBV6-6 and TRBJ2-2, with a possible D match to TRBD1 (6 bases). The V end lost 5 bases, the J end lost 0 bases, and 7 bases lay between the germline ends. CDR1 is MNHNY and CDR2 is SVGAGI in the germline V gene (reference sequence). This CDR3 spans 14 amino acids. The CDR3 coding sequence is TGTGCCAGCAGTGGACAGACGAACACCGGGGAGCTGTTTTTT. Its protein product is CASSGQTNTGELFF.

The chain couples TRBV14 to TRBJ2-5, with D possibly matching TRBD2 (6 bases). Per germline, CDR1 SGHDN and CDR2 FVKESK. Trimming left V 4 bases short and J 1 base short, with 7 bases between. This CDR3 has 13 residues. The CDR3 DNA follows: TGTGCCAGCAGCCCGGGACTCCAAGAGACCCAGTACTTC. It yields the protein CASSPGLQETQYF.

The genes are TRBV7-2 and TRBJ2-1; 10 bases are shared with TRBD2. Germline CDR1 reads SGHTA; CDR2 reads FQGNSA. The CDR3 covers 15 residues. After removal of 2 bases from V and 6 bases from J, the junction contained 4 bases not matched to a gene. The CDR3 DNA is TGTGCCAGCAGCTTAAGTAGCGGGGGGTTCAATGAGCAGTTCTTC. Amino acids: CASSLSSGGFNEQFF. The complete variable domain, with remaining parts taken from reference TRBV7-2 and TRBJ2-1, reads GAGVSQSPSNKVTEKGKDVELRCDPISGHTALYWYRQSLGQGLEFLIYFQGNSAPDKSGLPSDRFSAERTGGSVSTLTIQRTQQEDSAVYLCASSLSSGGFNEQFFGPGTRLTVL.